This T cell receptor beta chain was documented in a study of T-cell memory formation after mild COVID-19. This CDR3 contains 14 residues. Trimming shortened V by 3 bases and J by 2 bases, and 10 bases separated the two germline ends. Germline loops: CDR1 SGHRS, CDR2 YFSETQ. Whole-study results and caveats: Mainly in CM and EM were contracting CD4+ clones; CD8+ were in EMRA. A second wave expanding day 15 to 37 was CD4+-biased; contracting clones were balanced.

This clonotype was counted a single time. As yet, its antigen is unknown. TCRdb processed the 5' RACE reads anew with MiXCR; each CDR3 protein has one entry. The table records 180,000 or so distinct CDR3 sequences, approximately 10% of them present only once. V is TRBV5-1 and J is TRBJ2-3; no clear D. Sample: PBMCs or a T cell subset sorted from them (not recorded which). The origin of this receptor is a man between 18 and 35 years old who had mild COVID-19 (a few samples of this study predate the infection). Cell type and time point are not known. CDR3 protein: CASSSDPNTDTQYF. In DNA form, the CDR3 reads TGCGCCAGCAGCTCGGACCCGAACACAGATACGCAGTATTTT.